The sequence of this T cell receptor (beta chain) was determined in a study of human T cells and chemical hapten exposure. TCRdb called the RACE reads again in MiXCR, with one record for every CDR3 protein. The sample gives a few hundred thousand distinct CDR3 sequences, about 6.3% of which show up once; about 5% is in the top ten. Time point described: patch test 2, 6 weeks after DPC sensitization. Treatment: therapeutic diphenylcyclopropenone sensitization with weekly scalp DPC. Broader study findings: After DPC sensitization, TCRs above 1 in 1000 frequency showed no change.

V was cut by 2 bases and J by 8 bases, with 15 bases left in between. The CDR3 totals 14 residues. Germline V gene sequence: CDR1 MNHNS, CDR2 SASEGT. Only a few counts were recorded for this clonotype. Its antigen is still unknown. This TCR came from a woman aged 18-30 years with alopecia areata. Some clones in this sample may be carry-over from other donors' samples. The chain uses TRBV6-1 and TRBJ1-1; possible D gene TRBD1, 6 bases. The sequences come from whole blood, collected in connection with sensitization to the hapten diphenylcyclopropenone (DPC). CDR3 bases: TGTGCCAGCAGTGAATGGAGGGGGGCCAACGAAGCTTTCTTT. Translated: CASSEWRGANEAFF.